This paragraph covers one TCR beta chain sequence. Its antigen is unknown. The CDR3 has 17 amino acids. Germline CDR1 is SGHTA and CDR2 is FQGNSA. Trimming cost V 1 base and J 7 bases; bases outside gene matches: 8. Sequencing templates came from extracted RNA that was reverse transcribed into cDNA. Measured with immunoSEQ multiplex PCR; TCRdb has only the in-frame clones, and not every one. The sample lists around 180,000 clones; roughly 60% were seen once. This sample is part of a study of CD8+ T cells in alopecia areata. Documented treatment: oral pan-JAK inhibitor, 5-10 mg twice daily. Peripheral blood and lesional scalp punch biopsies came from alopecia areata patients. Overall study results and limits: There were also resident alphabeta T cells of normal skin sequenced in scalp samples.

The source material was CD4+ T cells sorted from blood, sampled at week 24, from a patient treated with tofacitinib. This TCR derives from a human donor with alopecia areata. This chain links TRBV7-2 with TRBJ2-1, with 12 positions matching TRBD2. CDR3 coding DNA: TGTGCCAGCAGCTTAGTTCCCCTAGCGGGGGGGCGGAATGAGCAGTTCTTC. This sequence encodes CASSLVPLAGGRNEQFF.